Following are 8 T cell receptor beta chains from one sample sequenced in a study of blood T cell repertoires in COVID-19. Profiling relied on immunoSEQ multiplex PCR, and the TCRdb table lists in-frame clones only, not all of them. The table lists about 140,000 clones, about four fifths of them singletons, with under 2% in the top ten. Source material: PBMCs or T cells enriched from blood (not recorded which). These receptors came from a young woman who had been exposed to COVID-19.

This clone was observed a few times. The chain is built from TRBV2 and TRBJ2-5, with 8 nucleotides matching TRBD2. The germline gives CDR1 SNHLY, CDR2 FYNNEI. CDR3 size: 16 residues. After removal of 5 bases from V and 6 bases from J, the junction contained 14 bases not matched to a gene. The CDR3 loop is CASSTSVAGPNKTQYF. CDR3 nucleotide sequence: TGTGCCAGCAGTACCTCGGTAGCGGGACCCAACAAGACCCAGTACTTC.

The chain is built from TRBV4-3 and TRBJ2-7, with 8 bases that match TRBD2. In germline, CDR1 is LGHNA, CDR2 YSLEER. The CDR3 is 21 residues long. V shed 5 bases and J 2 bases; nucleotides not matched to a gene: 26. CDR3 DNA: TGCGCCAGCAGCGACCAAGTGATCCTGCGGGGGGCTGCCATTTGGCCCTACGAGCAGTACTTC. Its protein product is CASSDQVILRGAAIWPYEQYF.

The chain is built from TRBV4-2 and TRBJ2-1; 13 bases are shared with TRBD2. The length of the CDR3 is 15 residues. Trimming cost V 0 bases and J 16 bases; bases outside gene matches: 9. Looked up from germline, CDR1 is LGHNA and CDR2 is YNFKEQ. CDR3 amino acids: CASSQDKGLAGVHFF. The DNA for the CDR3 is TGTGCCAGCAGCCAAGACAAAGGACTAGCGGGAGTTCACTTCTTC.

The genes are TRBV24-1 and TRBJ1-4; TRBD1 is a possible D gene (5 bases). This CDR3 region has 13 residues. The germline gives CDR1 KGHDR, CDR2 SFDVKD. The ends were cut back, 9 bases at V and 8 bases at J, with 15 bases in the middle. The CDR3 nucleotides are TGTGCCACCCAGGGTGAACAAAGGGAAAAACTGTTTTTT. This sequence encodes CATQGEQREKLFF.

This chain connects TRBV6-6 to TRBJ1-6; TRBD1 matches at 9 bases. This CDR3 spans 15 amino acids. Germline V lookup: CDR1 MNHNY, CDR2 SVGAGI (reference sequence). After removal of 8 bases from V and 7 bases from J, the junction contained 9 bases not matched to a gene. This CDR3 is CASATGGKWNSPLHF. The CDR3 DNA reads as TGTGCCAGCGCCACAGGGGGCAAGTGGAATTCACCCCTCCACTTT.

The gene calls are TRBV4-2 and TRBJ2-3, with D perhaps TRBD1 (7 bases). The CDR3 loop spans 15 amino acids. V lost 2 bases and J 2 bases, leaving 11 bases between the germline ends. CDR1 and CDR2 from the germline V gene are LGHNA and YNFKEQ. CDR3 DNA sequence: TGTGCCAGCAGCCAACAGGGGGAGGTCACAGATACGCAGTATTTT. Its protein is CASSQQGEVTDTQYF.

This clone showed up many times. V is TRBV5-4 and J is TRBJ1-2, with 8 bases fitting TRBD1. The CDR3 runs 13 residues. The germline V gene encodes CDR1 SGHNT and CDR2 YYREEE (reference sequence). Trimming at V came to 0 bases and at J to 10 bases, leaving 5 bases not matched to a gene. The CDR3, as DNA: TGTGCCAGCAGCTTGGAGGCAGGGGGCGACTACACCTTC. This gives the protein CASSLEAGGDYTF.

This sequence joins TRBV27 and TRBJ1-1; 8 bases map to TRBD1. V was clipped by 2 bases and J by 4 bases; unmatched bases: 3. Germline CDR1 reads MNHEY; CDR2 reads SMNVEV (reference sequence). The CDR3 has 14 amino acids. CDR3 bases: TGTGCCAGCAGTTTAGGACAGGGTGGCACTGAAGCTTTCTTT. Protein: CASSLGQGGTEAFF.